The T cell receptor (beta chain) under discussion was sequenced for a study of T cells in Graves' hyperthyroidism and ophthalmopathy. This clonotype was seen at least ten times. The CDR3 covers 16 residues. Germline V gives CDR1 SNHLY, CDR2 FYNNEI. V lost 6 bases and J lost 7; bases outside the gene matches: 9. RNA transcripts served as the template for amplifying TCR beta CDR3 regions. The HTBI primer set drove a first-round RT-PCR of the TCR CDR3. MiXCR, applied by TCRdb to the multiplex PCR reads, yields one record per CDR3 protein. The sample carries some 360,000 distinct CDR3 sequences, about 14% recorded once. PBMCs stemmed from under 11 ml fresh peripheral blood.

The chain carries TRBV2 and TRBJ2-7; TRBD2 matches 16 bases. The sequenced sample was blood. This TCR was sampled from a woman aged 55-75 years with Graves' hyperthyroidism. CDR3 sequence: CASRTGTSGRAGEQYF. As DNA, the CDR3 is TGTGCCAGCAGAACCGGGACTAGCGGGAGGGCCGGGGAGCAGTACTTC.